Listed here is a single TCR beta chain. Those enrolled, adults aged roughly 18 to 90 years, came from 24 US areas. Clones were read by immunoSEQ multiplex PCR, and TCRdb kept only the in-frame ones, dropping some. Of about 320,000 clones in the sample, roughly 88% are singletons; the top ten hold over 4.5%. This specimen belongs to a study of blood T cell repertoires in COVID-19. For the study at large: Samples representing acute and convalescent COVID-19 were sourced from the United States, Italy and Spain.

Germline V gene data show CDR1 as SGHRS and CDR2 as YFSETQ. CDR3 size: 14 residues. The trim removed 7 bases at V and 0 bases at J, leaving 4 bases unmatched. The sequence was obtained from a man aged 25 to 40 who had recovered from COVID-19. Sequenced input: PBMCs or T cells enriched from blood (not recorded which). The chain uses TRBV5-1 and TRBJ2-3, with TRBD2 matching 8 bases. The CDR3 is CASLRGGSTDTQYF. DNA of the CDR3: TGCGCCAGCTTACGGGGGGGTAGCACAGATACGCAGTATTTT. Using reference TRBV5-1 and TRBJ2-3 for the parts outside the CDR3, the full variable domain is KAGVTQTPRYLIKTRGQQVTLSCSPISGHRSVSWYQQTPGQGLQFLFEYFSETQRNKGNFPGRFSGRQFSNSRSEMNVSTLELGDSALYLCASLRGGSTDTQYFGPGTRLTVL.